These T cell receptor beta chains were read from a single sample in a study of read filtering for tumor transcriptome and immune sequencing. TCRdb itself ran the reads through MiXCR, one entry per CDR3 protein. Here the sample spans some 120,000 distinct CDR3 sequences, 10% to 15% being singletons. The material sequenced was a population of CD138-negative cells sorted from bone marrow. The receptors here all came from a donor older than 35 with multiple myeloma. Each CDR3 is given with its conserved first and last residue. D genes are given only for firm matches. Only part of the rows carry a size: once, few, many, or a class if the clone is expanded.

d_gene,len,j_gene,v_gene,abundance,CDR3nt,CDR3aa
TRBD1,16,TRBJ2-7,TRBV20-1,many,TGCAGTGCTAGAGGCCCTAAGGACAGGGTCCCCTACGAGCAGTACTTC,CSARGPKDRVPYEQYF
-,13,TRBJ2-3,TRBV6-6,many,TGTGCCAGCAGGGGAGACTACGCAGATACGCAGTATTTT,CASRGDYADTQYF
-,14,TRBJ2-5,TRBV29-1,few,TGCAGCGTTGACTCAAATACTAGGGAAGGGACCCAGTACTTC,CSVDSNTREGTQYF
-,13,TRBJ1-5,TRBV12-3/TRBV12-4,many,TGTGCCAGCACCCTCCAGGGGACTCAGCCCCAGCATTTT,CASTLQGTQPQHF
TRBD1,14,TRBJ2-6,TRBV27,many,TGTGCCAGCAAGACAGGGAGAGGGGCCAACGTCCTGACTTTC,CASKTGRGANVLTF
TRBD1,21,TRBJ1-6,TRBV27,many,TGTGCCAGCAGTTTATTTGGGGACAGGGGCCTACCTAGCTCCTATAATTCACCCCTCCACTTT,CASSLFGDRGLPSSYNSPLHF
-,12,TRBJ2-3,TRBV12-3/TRBV12-4,-,TGTGCCGCCGGGAGCGGCACAGGTACGCAGTATTTT,CAAGSGTGTQYF
-,13,TRBJ1-1,TRBV29-1,many,TGCAGCGTACCCGGGACACTGAACACTGAAGCTTTCTTT,CSVPGTLNTEAFF
-,17,TRBJ2-5,TRBV2,many,TGTGCCAGCAGTGAAATTGAGACGGCTAGCAGCCAAGAGACCCAGTACTTC,CASSEIETASSQETQYF
-,14,TRBJ2-5,TRBV7-2,few,TGTGCCAGCAGCTTAGTAAAGGAACAAGAGACCCAGTACTTC,CASSLVKEQETQYF
-,14,TRBJ2-3,TRBV5-1,many,TGCGCCAGCAGCTTCCGGGGGGCTTCAGATACGCAGTATTTT,CASSFRGASDTQYF
TRBD2,13,TRBJ2-1,TRBV6-1,many,TGTGCCAGCAGTCTGCGACTAGCAGATGAGCAGTTCTTC,CASSLRLADEQFF
TRBD1,15,TRBJ1-1,TRBV3-1,many,TGTGCCAGCAGCCACGGGACAGGTGTGTTCCCTGAAGCTTTCTTT,CASSHGTGVFPEAFF
-,14,TRBJ2-3,TRBV14,many,TGTGCCAGCAGCCGCCGACAGGAGACAGATACGCAGTATTTT,CASSRRQETDTQYF
-,13,TRBJ1-4,TRBV4-1,many,TGCGCCAGCAGCCTGGGGCGGGAGGAAAAACTGTTTTTT,CASSLGREEKLFF
TRBD1,16,TRBJ1-3,TRBV24-1,once,TGTGCCACCTACACGACAGGGGTCAACTCTGGAAACACCATATATTTT,CATYTTGVNSGNTIYF
-,14,TRBJ1-5,TRBV7-2,-,TGTGCCAGCAGCTCCTTGTGGGGCAATCAGCCCCAGCATTTT,CASSSLWGNQPQHF
-,15,TRBJ2-7,TRBV20-1,many,TGCAGTGCTAGAGACCCCATCGGGAGTAGATACGAGCAGTACTTC,CSARDPIGSRYEQYF
-,14,TRBJ2-3,TRBV12-5,many,TGTGCTAGTGGTCCGGGAGCCCCCACAGATACGCAGTATTTT,CASGPGAPTDTQYF
-,15,TRBJ1-4,TRBV5-4,-,TGTGCCAGCAGCCCGAGGGGGGCAATTAATGAAAAACTGTTTTTT,CASSPRGAINEKLFF
-,11,TRBJ2-5,TRBV20-1,-,TGCAGTGCCCTGACAAAGGAGACCCAGTACTTC,CSALTKETQYF
-,10,TRBJ2-1,TRBV19,many,TGTGCCAGTGGCAGCTTTGAGCAGTTCTTC,CASGSFEQFF
TRBD2,15,TRBJ2-1,TRBV12-3/TRBV12-4,many,TGTGCCAGCAGTTTAATGGGACTAGTCAGTAATGAGCAGTTCTTC,CASSLMGLVSNEQFF
-,15,TRBJ2-7,TRBV6-5,-,TGCGCCAGCGGTTACTCGATCGGGGGTTCCTACGAGCAGTACTTC,CASGYSIGGSYEQYF
-,14,TRBJ2-1,TRBV6-2/TRBV6-3,many,TGTGCCAGCAGTTACAGAAGCTCCTACAATGAGCAGTTCTTC,CASSYRSSYNEQFF